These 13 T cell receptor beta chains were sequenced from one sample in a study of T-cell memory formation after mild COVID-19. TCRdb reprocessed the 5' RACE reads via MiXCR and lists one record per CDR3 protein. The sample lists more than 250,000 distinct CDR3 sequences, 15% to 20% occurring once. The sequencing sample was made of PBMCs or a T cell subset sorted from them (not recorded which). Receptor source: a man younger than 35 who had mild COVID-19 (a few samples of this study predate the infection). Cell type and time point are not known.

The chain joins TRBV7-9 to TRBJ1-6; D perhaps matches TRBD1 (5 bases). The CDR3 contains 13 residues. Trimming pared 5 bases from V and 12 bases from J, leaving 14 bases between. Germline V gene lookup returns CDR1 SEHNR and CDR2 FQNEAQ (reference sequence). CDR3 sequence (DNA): TGTGCCAGCAGCCCCACAGGAACAGGACCCCTCCACTTT. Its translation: CASSPTGTGPLHF.

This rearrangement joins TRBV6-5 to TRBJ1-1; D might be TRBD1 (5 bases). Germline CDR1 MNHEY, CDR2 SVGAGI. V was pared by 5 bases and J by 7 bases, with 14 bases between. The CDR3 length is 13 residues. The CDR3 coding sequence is TGTGCCAGCAGTGCCACGGGTAGGGGTGAAGCTTTCTTT. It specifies CASSATGRGEAFF.

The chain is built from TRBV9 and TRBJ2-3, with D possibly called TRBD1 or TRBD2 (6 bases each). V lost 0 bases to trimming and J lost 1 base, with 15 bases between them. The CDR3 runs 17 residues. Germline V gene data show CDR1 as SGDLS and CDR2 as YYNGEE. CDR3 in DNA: TGTGCCAGCAGCGTAGACTCCGGAAGGGGGGGCACAGATACGCAGTATTTT. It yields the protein CASSVDSGRGGTDTQYF.

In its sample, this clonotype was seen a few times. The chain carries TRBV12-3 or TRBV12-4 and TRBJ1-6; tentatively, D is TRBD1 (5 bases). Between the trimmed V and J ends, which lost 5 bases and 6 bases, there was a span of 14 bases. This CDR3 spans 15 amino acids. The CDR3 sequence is CASSPQLGRNSPLHF. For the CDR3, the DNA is TGTGCCAGCAGTCCTCAGCTGGGACGTAATTCACCCCTCCACTTT.

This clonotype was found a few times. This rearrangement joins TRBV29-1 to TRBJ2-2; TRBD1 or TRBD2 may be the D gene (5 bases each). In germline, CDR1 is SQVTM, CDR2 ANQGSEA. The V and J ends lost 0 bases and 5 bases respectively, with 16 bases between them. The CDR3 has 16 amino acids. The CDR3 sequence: CSVEELTGTETGELFF. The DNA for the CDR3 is TGCAGCGTTGAAGAACTAACCGGGACGGAAACCGGGGAGCTGTTTTTT.

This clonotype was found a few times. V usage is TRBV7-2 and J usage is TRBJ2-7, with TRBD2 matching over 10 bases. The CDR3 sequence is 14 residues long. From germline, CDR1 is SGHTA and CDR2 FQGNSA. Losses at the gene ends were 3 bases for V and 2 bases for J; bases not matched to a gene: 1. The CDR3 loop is CASSFTSGAYEQYF. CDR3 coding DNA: TGTGCCAGCAGCTTTACTAGCGGGGCCTACGAGCAGTACTTC.

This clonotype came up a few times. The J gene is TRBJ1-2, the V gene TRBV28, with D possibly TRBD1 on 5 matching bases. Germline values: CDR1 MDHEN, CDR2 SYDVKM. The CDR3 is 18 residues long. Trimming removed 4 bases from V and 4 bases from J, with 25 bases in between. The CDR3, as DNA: TGTGCCAGCAGTTATCTGAGAGCCAGGACACTCGACTCCTATGGCTACACCTTC. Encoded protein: CASSYLRARTLDSYGYTF.

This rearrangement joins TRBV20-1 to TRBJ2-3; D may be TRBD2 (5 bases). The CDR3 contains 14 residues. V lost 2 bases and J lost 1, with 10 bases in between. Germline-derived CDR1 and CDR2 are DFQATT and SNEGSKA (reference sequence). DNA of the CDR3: TGCAGTGCTAGAACCGGGGTTGGCACAGATACGCAGTATTTT. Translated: CSARTGVGTDTQYF.

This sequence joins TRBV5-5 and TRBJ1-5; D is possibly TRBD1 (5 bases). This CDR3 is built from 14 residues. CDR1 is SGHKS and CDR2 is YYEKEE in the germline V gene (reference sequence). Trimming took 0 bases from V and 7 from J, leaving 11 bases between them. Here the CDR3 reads CASSLGTWDQPQHF. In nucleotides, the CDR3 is TGTGCCAGCAGCTTGGGGACATGGGACCAGCCCCAGCATTTT.

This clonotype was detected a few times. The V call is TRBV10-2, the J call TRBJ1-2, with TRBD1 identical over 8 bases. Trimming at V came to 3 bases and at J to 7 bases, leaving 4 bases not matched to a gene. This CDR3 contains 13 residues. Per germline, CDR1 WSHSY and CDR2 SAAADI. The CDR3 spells CASSEQGVPGYTF. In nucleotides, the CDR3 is TGCGCCAGCAGTGAACAGGGGGTTCCTGGCTACACCTTC.

Written as DNA, the CDR3 is TGCGCCAGCAGCATCCTAGCGGGGGGCAACACAGATACGCAGTATTTT. Its protein is CASSILAGGNTDTQYF. The V and J genes are TRBV5-1 and TRBJ2-3, with 11 bases matching TRBD2. Per the germline V gene, CDR1 is SGHRS and CDR2 is YFSETQ. This CDR3 region has 16 residues. With 4 bases clipped from V and 2 bases from J, the junction kept 6 bases outside the gene matches.

This chain's CDR3 is CASSRDRTEDEQFF. CDR3 DNA: TGTGCCAGCAGTCGGGACAGGACCGAGGATGAGCAGTTCTTC. V usage is TRBV11-2 and J usage is TRBJ2-1; 8 bases fit TRBD1. CDR1 and CDR2 from the germline V gene are SGHAT and FQNNGV. V lost 6 bases to trimming and J lost 8 bases; unmatched junction nucleotides: 9. The CDR3 sequence is 14 residues long.

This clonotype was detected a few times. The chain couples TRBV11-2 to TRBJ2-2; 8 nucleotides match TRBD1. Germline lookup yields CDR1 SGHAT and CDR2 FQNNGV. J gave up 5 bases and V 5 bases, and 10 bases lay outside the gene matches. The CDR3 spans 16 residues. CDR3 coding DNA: TGTGCCAGCAGCGATCGATGGACAGGGAGGACCGGGGAGCTGTTTTTT. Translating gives CASSDRWTGRTGELFF.